The rows below give T cell receptor beta chains drawn from one sample of a study of response to subunit inactivated influenza vaccine. MiXCR, applied by TCRdb to the RT-PCR reads, yields one record per CDR3 protein. The sample lists almost 600,000 distinct CDR3 sequences; about 15% were seen once. Here the sequenced sample was PBMCs from blood, taken roughly 12 days after vaccination. These receptor sequences come from a man aged 45 to 65 who received an inactivated influenza vaccine. CDR3s include the opening cysteine and the closing phenylalanine or tryptophan. Each record gives: D gene, J gene, CDR3 length, clone size, V gene, CDR3 DNA, CDR3 protein. A D gene is named only where the DNA matches it firmly. Clone sizes are given selectively: once, few, many, or a class where the clone is expanded.

D: TRBD2
J: TRBJ2-1
length: 17
size: .
V: TRBV10-3
DNA: TGTGCCATCAGCACCGCACAGGGACTAGCGGTGCACAATGAGCAGTTCTTC
CDR3: CAISTAQGLAVHNEQFF

D: .
J: TRBJ1-5
length: 15
size: .
V: TRBV3-1
DNA: TGTGCCAGCAGCCAAGAAGGGAATAGCAATCAGCCCCAGCATTTT
CDR3: CASSQEGNSNQPQHF

D: TRBD1
J: TRBJ2-1
length: 17
size: .
V: TRBV5-8
DNA: TGTGCCAGCAGCTTGTTTACCGGGACAGGGGTCCTCAATGAGCAGTTCTTC
CDR3: CASSLFTGTGVLNEQFF

D: TRBD1
J: TRBJ1-1
length: 13
size: many
V: TRBV29-1
DNA: TGCAGCGTTGAATGGACAGGGAGGACTGAAGCTTTCTTT
CDR3: CSVEWTGRTEAFF

D: .
J: TRBJ2-7
length: 15
size: .
V: TRBV10-3
DNA: TGTGCCATCAGTGAGGGGTTACTGGGCTCCTACGAGCAGTACTTC
CDR3: CAISEGLLGSYEQYF

D: .
J: TRBJ2-7
length: 12
size: .
V: TRBV12-3/TRBV12-4
DNA: TGTGCCAGCAGTCCGGGCTTCTACGAGCAGTACTTC
CDR3: CASSPGFYEQYF

D: TRBD2
J: TRBJ2-7
length: 15
size: many
V: TRBV12-3/TRBV12-4
DNA: TGTGCCAGCAGTTCAAGGACTAGCGCCTCCTACGAGCAGTACTTC
CDR3: CASSSRTSASYEQYF

D: TRBD2
J: TRBJ2-3
length: 14
size: .
V: TRBV20-1
DNA: TGCAGTGCTAGTCTAGCGGGAGGATTAGATACGCAGTATTTT
CDR3: CSASLAGGLDTQYF

D: TRBD1
J: TRBJ1-1
length: 12
size: .
V: TRBV7-9
DNA: TGTGCCAGTTGGACAGGGAACACTGAAGCTTTCTTT
CDR3: CASWTGNTEAFF

D: .
J: TRBJ1-5
length: 13
size: few
V: TRBV7-2
DNA: TGTGCCAGCACCGGAGGCCCTAATCAGCCCCAGCATTTT
CDR3: CASTGGPNQPQHF

D: TRBD1
J: TRBJ2-3
length: 14
size: few
V: TRBV7-9
DNA: TGTGCCAGCAGACGGGACAGAGCATCAGATACGCAGTATTTT
CDR3: CASRRDRASDTQYF

D: .
J: TRBJ2-7
length: 14
size: few
V: TRBV7-2
DNA: TGTGCCAGCAGCTTAGCCTCAGATACCTACGAGCAGTACTTC
CDR3: CASSLASDTYEQYF

D: .
J: TRBJ2-1
length: 12
size: few
V: TRBV2
DNA: TGTGCCGTCCGGATGGCCTACAATGAGCAGTTCTTC
CDR3: CAVRMAYNEQFF

D: .
J: TRBJ1-5
length: 14
size: few
V: TRBV7-9
DNA: TGTGCCAGCAGCCCCGGGGGCTTCGGCCAGCCCCAGCATTTT
CDR3: CASSPGGFGQPQHF

D: TRBD2
J: TRBJ2-2
length: 19
size: .
V: TRBV3-1
DNA: TGTGCCAGCAGCCAAGTCTTCGGCGGGAGGATAACGAACACCGGGGAGCTGTTTTTT
CDR3: CASSQVFGGRITNTGELFF

D: TRBD1
J: TRBJ1-1
length: 11
size: few
V: TRBV7-9
DNA: TGTGCCAGCAGCTCCGGGACAGGGAAGGTCTTT
CDR3: CASSSGTGKVF

D: .
J: TRBJ2-7
length: 15
size: few
V: TRBV6-1
DNA: TGTGCCAGCAGTGAACCGGGGCGTTCAAACTACGAGCAGTACTTC
CDR3: CASSEPGRSNYEQYF

D: .
J: TRBJ1-6
length: 15
size: .
V: TRBV12-3/TRBV12-4
DNA: TGTGCCAGCAGCCCGACACAGGGTTCTGTCTCACCCCTCCACTTT
CDR3: CASSPTQGSVSPLHF

D: .
J: TRBJ2-7
length: 13
size: many
V: TRBV7-3
DNA: TGTGCCAGCAGCTCATCCGCAGGGCGCGAGCAGTACTTC
CDR3: CASSSSAGREQYF

D: .
J: TRBJ2-2
length: 15
size: .
V: TRBV12-3/TRBV12-4
DNA: TGTGCCAGCAGTTTTCGGGCGGTGAACACCGGGGAGCTGTTTTTT
CDR3: CASSFRAVNTGELFF

D: TRBD2
J: TRBJ2-7
length: 15
size: many
V: TRBV20-1
DNA: TGCAGTGCTGGGGCCCAGCGGGAGGTGCCCTACGAGCAGTACTTC
CDR3: CSAGAQREVPYEQYF

D: TRBD2
J: TRBJ2-7
length: 15
size: .
V: TRBV30
DNA: TGTGCCTGGAGTACGGCTTTCGGGGGGGCTTCTGAGCAGTACTTC
CDR3: CAWSTAFGGASEQYF

D: .
J: TRBJ2-5
length: 13
size: few
V: TRBV20-1
DNA: TGCAGTGCCGCAGGGAGGACAATAGAGACCCAGTACTTC
CDR3: CSAAGRTIETQYF

D: TRBD2
J: TRBJ2-5
length: 13
size: few
V: TRBV9
DNA: TGTGCCAGCAGCGGAGGACTAGCGGGGGACCAGTACTTC
CDR3: CASSGGLAGDQYF

D: .
J: TRBJ2-3
length: 15
size: .
V: TRBV6-5
DNA: TGTGCCAGCAGTTACTCGAGACGGAGCACAGCTACGCAGTATTTT
CDR3: CASSYSRRSTATQYF

D: .
J: TRBJ2-7
length: 16
size: few
V: TRBV6-5
DNA: TGTGCCAGCAGTTACTCGATAACCCCAGGGTTGGGCGAGCAGTACTTC
CDR3: CASSYSITPGLGEQYF

D: TRBD1
J: TRBJ2-7
length: 13
size: .
V: TRBV30
DNA: TGTGCCTGGGCCCCGGGACAGGGCTACGAGCAGTACTTC
CDR3: CAWAPGQGYEQYF

D: .
J: TRBJ1-1
length: 13
size: .
V: TRBV7-9
DNA: TGTGCCAGCAGCGTACTGGTGGACACTGAAGCTTTCTTT
CDR3: CASSVLVDTEAFF

D: .
J: TRBJ2-1
length: 13
size: .
V: TRBV20-1
DNA: TGCAGTGCTAGATTGGGGGGCATGGGTGAGCAGTTCTTC
CDR3: CSARLGGMGEQFF

D: .
J: TRBJ2-1
length: 14
size: .
V: TRBV20-1
DNA: TGCAGTGCTATGGGCGGGGACTCCTACAATGAGCAGTTCTTC
CDR3: CSAMGGDSYNEQFF

D: .
J: TRBJ2-5
length: 15
size: .
V: TRBV20-1
DNA: TGCAGTGCTAGAGGGTTAGGCAGGTCTCAAGAGACCCAGTACTTC
CDR3: CSARGLGRSQETQYF

D: TRBD2
J: TRBJ2-1
length: 16
size: few
V: TRBV5-1
DNA: TGCGCCAGCAGCTTCCAGACTAGCGGTGTCTACAATGAGCAGTTCTTC
CDR3: CASSFQTSGVYNEQFF